The rows below give T cell receptor beta chains drawn from one sample of a study of a mutant IDH1 vaccine in newly diagnosed glioma. The data were produced by immunoSEQ multiplex PCR, yet TCRdb's version contains in-frame clones alone and is incomplete. The repertoire holds around 30,000 clones, with 89% as singletons. These receptors have no identified antigens. The sequencing here drew on PBMCs, taken from a glioma patient whose treatment included an IDH1 peptide vaccine. All receptors come from a man in his forties with glioma. Each CDR3 is given with its conserved first and last residue. A D gene is named only where the DNA matches it firmly. Size is stated for part of the rows, as once, few or many counts, or as a class when the clone is expanded.

V gene	clone size	D gene	J gene	CDR3 DNA	CDR3 protein
TRBV7-2	few	TRBD1	TRBJ1-2	TGTGCCAGCAGCTTAGAACAGGGGATAGGCTACACCTTC	CASSLEQGIGYTF
TRBV27	.	.	TRBJ2-7	TGTGCCAGCAGTTCCCGGGTCCACCCCTACGAGCAGTACTTC	CASSSRVHPYEQYF
TRBV6-4	once	.	TRBJ1-1	TGTGCCAGCAGTGACTCGTACGAGAGCACTGAAGCTTTCTTT	CASSDSYESTEAFF
TRBV5-1	.	.	TRBJ2-2	TGCGCCAGCAGCGACCGAACGAACACCGGGGAGCTGTTTTTT	CASSDRTNTGELFF
TRBV19	.	.	TRBJ1-2	TGTGCCAGTAGCCGACAGCTATCTAACTATGGCTACACCTTC	CASSRQLSNYGYTF
TRBV6-5	.	TRBD2	TRBJ2-7	TGTGCCAGCAGCCTCGGACTAGCGGGAGACGAGCAGTACTTC	CASSLGLAGDEQYF
TRBV5-1	.	.	TRBJ1-4	TGCGCCAGCAGCTCGGCCATGGGGGCCGACAAACTGTTTTTT	CASSSAMGADKLFF
TRBV5-4	.	.	TRBJ2-1	TGTGCCAGCAGCTTGGAGGCTAGCGAGTACAATGAGCAGTTCTTC	CASSLEASEYNEQFF
TRBV4-3	once	.	TRBJ2-5	TGCGCCAGCAGCCAAGGGGTTGCTAGCCAAGAGACCCAGTACTTC	CASSQGVASQETQYF
TRBV5-1	.	.	TRBJ1-3	TGCGCCAGCAGCTTGGAGGCAGGGCAAGGAAACACCATATATTTT	CASSLEAGQGNTIYF
TRBV12-5	.	.	TRBJ2-3	TGTGCTAGTGGTTTGGATGGAGATTCAGATACGCAGTATTTT	CASGLDGDSDTQYF
TRBV5-1	.	.	TRBJ1-1	TGCGCCAGCAGCCGGGAAGGGGCGGACGGCACTGAAGCTTTCTTT	CASSREGADGTEAFF
TRBV7-6	.	TRBD2	TRBJ2-5	TGTGCCAGCACCGCTTTTTGGGGCGGGGGGGAGACCCAGTACTTC	CASTAFWGGGETQYF
TRBV2	.	.	TRBJ2-1	TGTGCCAGCAGTGCTACTAGCTTAAGCTCCTACAATGAGCAGTTCTTC	CASSATSLSSYNEQFF
TRBV2	.	.	TRBJ1-2	TGTGCCAGCACCCCCCGGGGGGACGGCTATGGCTACACCTTC	CASTPRGDGYGYTF
TRBV15	.	.	TRBJ1-3	TGTGCCACCAGCTCCCGGAACTCTGGAAACACCATATATTTT	CATSSRNSGNTIYF
TRBV6-5	.	.	TRBJ2-2	TGTGCCAGCGGACGGACAATTTTCAACACCGGGGAGCTGTTTTTT	CASGRTIFNTGELFF
TRBV7-2	.	.	TRBJ2-6	TGTGCCAGCAGCTTAGCTGGGGCCAACGTCCTGACTTTC	CASSLAGANVLTF
TRBV7-9	.	.	TRBJ2-3	TGTGCCAGCAGCTTGACTGGTACCACGGATACGCAGTATTTT	CASSLTGTTDTQYF
TRBV5-6	few	.	TRBJ2-1	TGTGCCAGCAGCTTGGGCGGGGACAATGAGCAGTTCTTC	CASSLGGDNEQFF
TRBV4-3	.	.	TRBJ1-2	TGCGCCAGCAGCCAAGGTAGAGGGGTCGGCTATGGCTACACCTTC	CASSQGRGVGYGYTF
TRBV10-3	.	.	TRBJ2-1	TGTGCCATCAGTGGGAAGGGACCGACGAATGAGCAGTTCTTC	CAISGKGPTNEQFF
TRBV19	.	.	TRBJ1-1	TGTGCCAGTAGTAGCGGAGACCCTATGAACACTGAAGCTTTCTTT	CASSSGDPMNTEAFF
TRBV6-1	.	.	TRBJ1-1	TGTGCCAGCAGTCTGGGACTTGAGATGAACACTGAAGCTTTCTTT	CASSLGLEMNTEAFF
TRBV11-2	.	.	TRBJ2-5	TGTGCCAGCAGCCCCGTTGGGGAGACCCAGTACTTC	CASSPVGETQYF
TRBV9	.	.	TRBJ1-1	TGTGCCAGCAGCGTAGGGGGGCCGGGTGAAGCTTTCTTT	CASSVGGPGEAFF
TRBV5-6	.	TRBD2	TRBJ2-7	TGTGCCAGCAGCTTGGCAGCGGGAGTCGCCTACGAGCAGTACTTC	CASSLAAGVAYEQYF
TRBV19	few	.	TRBJ2-7	TGTGCCAGTAGTATCAAGGACGAGCAGTACTTC	CASSIKDEQYF
TRBV10-3	once	.	TRBJ2-5	TGTGCCATCAGTGCCGGTATGGATCAGACCCAGTACTTC	CAISAGMDQTQYF
TRBV4-1	.	TRBD1	TRBJ1-2	TGCGCCAGCAGCCAAGGGGGACAGGCTAACTATGGCTACACCTTC	CASSQGGQANYGYTF
TRBV11-2	.	TRBD1	TRBJ1-2	TGTGCCAGCAGCCGGAGACACTCCCCGGGACAGGGGGATGGCTACACCTTC	CASSRRHSPGQGDGYTF
TRBV29-1	.	TRBD2	TRBJ2-1	TGCAGCGCCAGCTACGGTAGCGGGGGGTACAATGAGCAGTTCTTC	CSASYGSGGYNEQFF
TRBV28	.	.	TRBJ2-1	TGTGCCAGCAGTTTACACATCTACAATGAGCAGTTCTTC	CASSLHIYNEQFF
TRBV5-1	.	TRBD1	TRBJ2-5	TGCGCCAGCAGCTCAGCCCCCGGGACAGGGGGTGGGGGAGAGACCCAGTACTTC	CASSSAPGTGGGGETQYF
TRBV6-6	.	.	TRBJ2-3	TGTGCCAGCAGTTACGGTACAGATACGCAGTATTTT	CASSYGTDTQYF
TRBV29-1	.	TRBD1	TRBJ2-2	TGCAGCGCTGGGGGAATGAACAGGGGTCGGGAGCTGTTTTTT	CSAGGMNRGRELFF
TRBV19	.	.	TRBJ1-1	TGTGCCAGTAGTCCCACCGGGACACCGAACACTGAAGCTTTCTTT	CASSPTGTPNTEAFF
TRBV19	.	TRBD1	TRBJ1-4	TGTGCCAGTAGTCCAGGGACAGTGGGAAAACTGTTTTTT	CASSPGTVGKLFF
TRBV5-4	.	.	TRBJ2-1	TGTGCCAGCAGCCAAAAAACGGGATATGAGCAGTTCTTC	CASSQKTGYEQFF
TRBV7-9	.	TRBD2	TRBJ2-7	TGTGCCAGCAGCTTAGAACCTCGCGGGAGCTCCTACGAGCAGTACTTC	CASSLEPRGSSYEQYF
TRBV9	.	.	TRBJ2-1	TGTGCCAGCAGCGTAGGAGACAGCCCATGGGATGAGCAGTTCTTC	CASSVGDSPWDEQFF
TRBV5-6	.	TRBD2	TRBJ2-1	TGTGCCAGCAGCGAACACCTAGCGGGACTCTACAATGAGCAGTTCTTC	CASSEHLAGLYNEQFF
TRBV27	.	.	TRBJ2-7	TGTGCCAGCAGTTTATATGGGTACTTAGCGCACGGCCTCTCCTACGAGCAGTACTTC	CASSLYGYLAHGLSYEQYF
TRBV14	.	.	TRBJ2-7	TGTGCCAGCAGCCGCCAAACTGGGACGGACCTCAGCAACGAGCAGTACTTC	CASSRQTGTDLSNEQYF
TRBV28	.	TRBD2	TRBJ2-1	TGTGCCAGCAGTCCAAGAGCGAGCGGGAGGGCCCAAGCAAATGAGCAGTTCTTC	CASSPRASGRAQANEQFF
TRBV27	.	.	TRBJ2-1	TGTGCCAGCAGTTTAGGGGCCACAGGTCGGGAGCAGTTCTTC	CASSLGATGREQFF
TRBV7-2	.	TRBD1	TRBJ1-5	TGTGCCAGCAGCCCAGGGGGGGGGCTAGGTCAGCCCCAGCATTTT	CASSPGGGLGQPQHF
TRBV11-2	.	.	TRBJ1-5	TGTGCCAGCAGCTTGGGGTTGGGGACACAGGGACGGCCCCAGCATTTT	CASSLGLGTQGRPQHF
TRBV18	.	.	TRBJ1-1	TGTGCCAGCTCACCAATCGGGGCCCTGACTGAAGCTTTCTTT	CASSPIGALTEAFF
TRBV5-1	.	TRBD1	TRBJ1-1	TGCGCCAGCAGCCCTGGACAGGCGAACACTGAAGCTTTCTTT	CASSPGQANTEAFF
TRBV5-1	.	.	TRBJ1-2	TGCGCCAGCAGCTTAATAGACAGTAACTATGGCTACACCTTC	CASSLIDSNYGYTF